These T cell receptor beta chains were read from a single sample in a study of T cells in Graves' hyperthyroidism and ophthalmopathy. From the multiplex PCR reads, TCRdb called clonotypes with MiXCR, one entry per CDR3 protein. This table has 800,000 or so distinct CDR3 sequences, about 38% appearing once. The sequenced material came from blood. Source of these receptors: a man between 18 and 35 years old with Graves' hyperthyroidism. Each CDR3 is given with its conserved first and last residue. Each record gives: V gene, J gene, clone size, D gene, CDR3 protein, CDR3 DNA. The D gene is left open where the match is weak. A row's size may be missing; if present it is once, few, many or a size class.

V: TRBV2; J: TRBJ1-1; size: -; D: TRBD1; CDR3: CASSEEGTGGEAFF; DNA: TGTGCCAGCAGTGAAGAGGGGACAGGGGGTGAAGCTTTCTTT
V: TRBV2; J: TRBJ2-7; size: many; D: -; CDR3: CASSEGQGDYEQYF; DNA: TGTGCCAGCAGTGAGGGCCAGGGTGACTACGAGCAGTACTTC
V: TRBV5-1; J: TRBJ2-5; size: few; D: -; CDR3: CASSTDRRTQYF; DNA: TGCGCCAGCAGCACGGACAGAAGGACCCAGTACTTC
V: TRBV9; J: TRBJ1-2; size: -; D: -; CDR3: CASSSWRQFYGYTF; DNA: TGTGCCAGCAGTTCGTGGAGACAGTTCTATGGCTACACCTTC
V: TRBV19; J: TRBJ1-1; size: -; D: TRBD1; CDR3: CASSMSFSTGSEAFF; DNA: TGTGCCAGTAGTATGAGTTTTTCGACAGGGTCTGAAGCTTTCTTT
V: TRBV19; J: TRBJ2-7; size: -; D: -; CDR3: CASRGGQNSYEQYF; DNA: TGTGCCAGTAGAGGAGGACAGAACTCCTACGAGCAGTACTTC
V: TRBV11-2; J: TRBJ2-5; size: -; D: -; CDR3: CASSLNWDQETQYF; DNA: TGTGCCAGCAGCTTAAACTGGGATCAAGAGACCCAGTACTTC
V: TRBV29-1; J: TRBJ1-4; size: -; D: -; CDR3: CSGRTNEKLFF; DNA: TGCAGCGGACGGACTAATGAAAAACTGTTTTTT
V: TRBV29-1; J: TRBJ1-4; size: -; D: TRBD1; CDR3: CSVAQTGGNEKLFF; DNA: TGCAGCGTAGCTCAGACAGGGGGAAATGAAAAACTGTTTTTT
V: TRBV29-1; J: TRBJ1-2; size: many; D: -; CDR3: CSVQQLYGYTF; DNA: TGCAGCGTTCAACAACTTTATGGCTACACCTTC
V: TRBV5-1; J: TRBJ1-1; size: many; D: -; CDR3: CASSLSGTGNTEAFF; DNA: TGTGCCAGCAGCTTATCGGGTACTGGGAACACTGAAGCTTTCTTT
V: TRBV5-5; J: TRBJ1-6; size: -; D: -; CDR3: CASSSQGLVSPLHF; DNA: TGTGCCAGCAGTTCCCAGGGGTTGGTTTCACCCCTCCACTTT
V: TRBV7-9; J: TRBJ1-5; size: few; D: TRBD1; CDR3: CASSLAFQGQSNQPQHF; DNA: TGTGCCAGCAGCTTAGCATTCCAGGGACAGAGCAATCAGCCCCAGCATTTT
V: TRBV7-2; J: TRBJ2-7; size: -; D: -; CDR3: CASSLAPLYEQYF; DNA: TGTGCCAGCAGCTTAGCTCCACTTTACGAGCAGTACTTC
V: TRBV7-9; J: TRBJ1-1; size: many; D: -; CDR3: CASIRGPEAFF; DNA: TGTGCCAGTATCCGGGGACCTGAAGCTTTCTTT
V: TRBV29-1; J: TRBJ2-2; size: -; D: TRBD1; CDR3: CSVDPGQGLFF; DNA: TGCAGCGTTGATCCGGGACAGGGGCTGTTTTTT
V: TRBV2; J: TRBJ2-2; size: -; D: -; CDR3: CASSEHGEAASGELFF; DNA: TGTGCCAGCAGTGAACATGGAGAAGCGGCTAGCGGGGAGCTGTTTTTT
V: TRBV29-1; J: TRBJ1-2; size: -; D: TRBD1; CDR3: CSVGKGQGYGYTF; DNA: TGCAGCGTTGGCAAGGGACAGGGCTATGGCTACACCTTC
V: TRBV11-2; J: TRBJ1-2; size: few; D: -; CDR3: CASSLPIGGYTF; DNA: TGTGCCAGCAGCTTACCTATTGGTGGCTACACCTTC
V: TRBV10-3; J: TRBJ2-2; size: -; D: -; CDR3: CAIRGPVRGVTGELFF; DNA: TGTGCCATCAGGGGTCCGGTGAGAGGGGTCACCGGGGAGCTGTTTTTT